This T cell receptor (beta chain) was found in a study of CD8+CD57+ T cells in acquired aplastic anemia. Overall study context: Sorted CD4+ and CD8+ cells yielded DNA averaging roughly 3.3 ug. Findings and limits, study-wide: Between the patient and control groups, CD8+ Simpson's diversity did not differ significantly. There were approximately 27 CD8+ CDR3 sequences that occurred in both patients and controls.

According to the study, genomic DNA was the template for TCR beta VDJ and CDR3 profiling. TCRdb analysed the reads with MiXCR anew, one entry per CDR3 protein. The sample includes roughly 250,000 distinct CDR3 sequences, approximately 80% of them seen just once. Germline-derived CDR1 and CDR2 are DFQATT and SNEGSKA (reference sequence). CDR3 length: 14 residues. Trimming left V 3 bases short and J 6 bases short, with 15 bases between. This clonotype was detected only once. Its target is unknown. By flow cytometry, patients selected for sequencing had shown an expansion of CD8+CD57+ cells. This chain connects TRBV20-1 to TRBJ1-5; D might be TRBD1 (6 bases). Sequenced sample: sorted CD4+, CD8+, or CD8+CD57+ T cells (not recorded which) from PBMCs. This receptor was obtained from a human donor with aplastic anemia. CDR3 coding DNA: TGCAGTGCTAGTCCATCGACAGGTTCTCAGCCCCAGCATTTT. This codes for CSASPSTGSQPQHF.